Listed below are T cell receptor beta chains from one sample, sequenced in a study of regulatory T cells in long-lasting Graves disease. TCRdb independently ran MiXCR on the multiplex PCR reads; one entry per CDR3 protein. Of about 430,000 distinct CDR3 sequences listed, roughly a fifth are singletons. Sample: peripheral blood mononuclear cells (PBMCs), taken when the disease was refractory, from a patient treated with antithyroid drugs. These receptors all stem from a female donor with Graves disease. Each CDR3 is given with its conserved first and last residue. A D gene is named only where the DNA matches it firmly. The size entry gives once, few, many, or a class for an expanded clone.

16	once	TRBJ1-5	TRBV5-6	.	CASSYGQVQLGQPQHF
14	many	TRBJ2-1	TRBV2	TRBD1	CASILTGSGFGQFF
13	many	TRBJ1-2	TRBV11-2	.	CAGGRATNYGYTF
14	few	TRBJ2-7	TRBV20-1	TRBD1	CSAFGQGEFYEQYF
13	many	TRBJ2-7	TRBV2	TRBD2	CASKTSGAYEQYF
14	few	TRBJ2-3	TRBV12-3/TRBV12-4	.	CASRLGMGADTQYF
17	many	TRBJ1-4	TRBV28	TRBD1	CASSLWQGATTNEKLFF
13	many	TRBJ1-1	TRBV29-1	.	CSVGDRLNTEAFF
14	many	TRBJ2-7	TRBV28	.	CASRTSGGNYEQYF
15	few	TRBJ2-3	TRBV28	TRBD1	CASSWTGGGTDTQYF
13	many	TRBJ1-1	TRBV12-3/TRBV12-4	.	CASSFSPGTEAFF
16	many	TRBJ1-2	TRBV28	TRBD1	CASRESTTGGSYGYTF
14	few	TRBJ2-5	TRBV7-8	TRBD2	CASRLLAIQETQYF
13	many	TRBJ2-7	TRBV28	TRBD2	CASSRGLVYEQYF
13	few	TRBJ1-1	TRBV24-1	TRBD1	CASQTGWNTEAFF
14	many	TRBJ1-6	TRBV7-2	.	CASSLGVVFSPLHF
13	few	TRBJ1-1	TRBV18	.	CASSPQGNTEVFF
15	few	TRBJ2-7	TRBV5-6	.	CASSRGPGEGYEQYF